The present T cell receptor beta chain was sequenced within a study of tumor-infiltrating lymphocytes in primary liver carcinoma. Study in general: Treatment of the patients' primary liver carcinoma consisted of surgical resection. The study, taken as a whole, reports: The study used bulk unsorted samples and so did not compare CD4+ and CD8+ repertoires.

RNA was extracted from whole blood without cell sorting, alongside germline DNA. Donors were untreated and chronically infected with HBV. Trimming stripped 6 bases from V and 5 bases from J, with 22 bases between. Germline V gene sequence: CDR1 MNHNY, CDR2 SVGAGI (reference sequence). The CDR3 runs to 16 residues. The table lists this clonotype with many counts. Its antigen is not identified. TCR beta cDNA was prepared out of roughly 500 ng total RNA by means of a constant-region primer. Three nested multiplex PCR rounds of slightly modified ARM-PCR generated TCR beta libraries. A C-beta reverse primer was combined with TRBV1-TRBV30 forward primers in the first two PCR rounds, and each round had around 11 cycles. Using its own MiXCR run on the multiplex PCR reads, TCRdb lists one record per CDR3 protein. The sample has fewer than 250,000 distinct CDR3 sequences, about two thirds seen once; the top ten hold under 7.5%.

The clonotype was recovered from a woman aged 60-70 years with primary liver carcinoma and hepatitis B virus infection. V is TRBV6-6 and J is TRBJ2-5; TRBD2 is a possible D gene (5 bases). The source material was peripheral blood. CDR3 sequence reads: CASSPRASLVGETQYF. The CDR3 nucleotides read TGTGCCAGCAGCCCACGGGCTAGCCTAGTGGGGGAGACCCAGTACTTC.